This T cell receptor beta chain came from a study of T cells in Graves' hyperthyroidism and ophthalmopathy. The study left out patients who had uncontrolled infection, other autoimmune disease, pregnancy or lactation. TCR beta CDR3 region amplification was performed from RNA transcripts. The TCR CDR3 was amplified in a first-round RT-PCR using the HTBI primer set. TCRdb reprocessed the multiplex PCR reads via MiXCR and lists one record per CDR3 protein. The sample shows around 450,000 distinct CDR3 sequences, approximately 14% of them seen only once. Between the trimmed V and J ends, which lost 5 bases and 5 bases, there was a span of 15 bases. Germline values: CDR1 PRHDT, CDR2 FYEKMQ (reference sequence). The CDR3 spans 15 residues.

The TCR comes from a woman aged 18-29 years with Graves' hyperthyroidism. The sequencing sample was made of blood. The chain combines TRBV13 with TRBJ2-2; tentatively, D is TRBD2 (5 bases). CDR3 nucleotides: TGTGCCAGCAGCCTGTGGTTCGGGGAGACCGGGGAGCTGTTTTTT. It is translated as CASSLWFGETGELFF. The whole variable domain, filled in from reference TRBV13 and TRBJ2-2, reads AAGVIQSPRHLIKEKRETATLKCYPIPRHDTVYWYQQGPGQDPQFLISFYEKMQSDKGSIPDRFSAQQFSDYHSELNMSSLELGDSALYFCASSLWFGETGELFFGEGSRLTVL.